This T cell receptor beta chain was recovered during a study of blood T cell repertoires in COVID-19 (dated by TCRdb to 2020 to 2021). Study-level background: Samples from collaborators originated in the United States, Italy and Spain and spanned both the acute and convalescent phases of COVID-19. The material from the prospective study consisted of cDNA or gDNA derived from T cells, B-cell-depleted T cells, or PBMCs. Subjects who had been exposed to COVID-19, were actively infected with it, or had recovered from it provided the deeply sampled blood TCRbeta repertoires that made up the dataset. A freely available public database, intended as a resource for researchers studying the immune response to SARS-CoV-2, is where the repertoires were released. Samples came from the ongoing ImmuneRACE study (first 160 participants) plus 1,254 subjects from 6 global collaborators. The sample metadata nearly always contained a de-identified subject ID, COVID-19 status, age in years and sex. HLA class I and class II types, where available, came from metadata supplied by the sample provider rather than from assay-based typing.

With regard to this clone: No cognate antigen has been identified for it. Base qualities are not provided; no much larger clone lies one nucleotide away.

TCRbeta CDR3 regions were amplified from genomic DNA using the immunoSEQ Assay, a bias-controlled multiplex PCR. For the original study's pipeline: Within the assay, amplification of reference gene primers was used to estimate how many nucleated cells each sample contained. To quantify the absolute abundance of each unique TCRbeta CDR3 rearrangement, sequence reads were collapsed and filtered. For each sample, productive Simpson clonality was calculated as the square root of Simpson's diversity index over productive rearrangements. The table comes from immuneACCESS by way of TCRdb, which keeps in-frame sequences with V and J called. Part of the clones is missing from these tables; in studies checked, under half for an unresolved V gene and the rest for unknown reasons. V and J calls plus clone size are reproduced from that table; the DNA served to infer D and trimming. For this sample the table gives 45,000 to 50,000 clones, of which 65% to 90% were detected only once. The ten most abundant clones make up roughly 7.3% of the sample.

Summary of the overall study and its limitations: The amount of clinical and demographic metadata varied by source and participant and was provided uncurated.

Collaborating institutions collected whole blood in K2EDTA tubes following their own protocols. Collaborator samples were shipped for TCRbeta analysis as frozen whole blood, isolated PBMCs, or DNA extracted from either sample type. The TCR originated in a man between 35 and 55 years old with acute or convalescent COVID-19. The material sequenced was peripheral blood.

The CDR3 reads CASSASLMSGANVLTF. The sequenced DNA is TGTGCCAGCAGCGCAAGCCTAATGTCTGGGGCCAACGTCCTGACTTTC. This receptor chain uses TRBV9 and TRBJ2-6; no D gene can be assigned with confidence. V is reduced by 3 bases and J by 1 base, leaving a spacing of 11 bases between them. Based on the germline V gene, the CDR1 and CDR2 sequences are SGDLS and YYNGEE. Reading from cysteine to phenylalanine, the CDR3 counts 16 amino acids. Kept here is only the CDR3 DNA, which spans 48 bases and is read in frame from base 1.